This passage covers 20 T cell receptor beta chains from one sample sequenced in a study of shared clonotypes between healthy human individuals. Profiled with immunoSEQ multiplex PCR; TCRdb holds only in-frame clones, not every one. The repertoire has 2.3 million or so clones, just over 90% of them found once; the top ten carry 0.35% to 0.45%. Sequencing was carried out using naive CD4+ T cells from PBMCs. Noted subset: CD45RA+ positively selected. Receptor source: a man between 18 and 35 years old in good health. Some clones in this sample may be carry-over from other donors' samples.

The chain is built from TRBV7-3 and TRBJ1-3; D is unclear. Germline values: CDR1 SGHTA, CDR2 FQGTGA. Trimming pared 5 bases from V and 0 bases from J, leaving 8 bases between. CDR3 length: 14 amino acids. The DNA of the CDR3 is TGTGCCAGCAGCCCTGGCTACTCTGGAAACACCATATATTTT. Protein: CASSPGYSGNTIYF. The variable domain in full, with the rest retrieved from reference TRBV7-3 and TRBJ1-3, is GAGVSQTPSNKVTEKGKYVELRCDPISGHTALYWYRQSLGQGPEFLIYFQGTGAADDSGLPNDRFFAVRPEGSVSTLKIQRTERGDSAVYLCASSPGYSGNTIYFGEGSWLTVV.

V and J are TRBV2 and TRBJ2-7, with D perhaps matching TRBD2 (5 bases). Germline values: CDR1 SNHLY, CDR2 FYNNEI. The CDR3 runs to 15 residues. Trimming removed 2 bases from V and 3 bases from J, with 14 bases in between. Written as DNA, the CDR3 is TGTGCCAGCAGTGAATGGTCCGGGATTGGCTACGAGCAGTACTTC. The encoded protein is CASSEWSGIGYEQYF.

The CDR3 region is CASSLVQGFSYEQYF. The CDR3 DNA reads TGCGCCAGCAGCTTGGTCCAGGGCTTCTCCTACGAGCAGTACTTC. The gene calls are TRBV5-1 and TRBJ2-7; maybe TRBD1 (5 bases). V lost 0 bases, J lost 0 bases, and 10 bases lay in between. This CDR3 has 15 amino acids. Germline V gives CDR1 SGHRS, CDR2 YFSETQ.

This chain links TRBV10-3 with TRBJ2-7; the D gene could be TRBD1 or TRBD2 (5 bases each). The CDR3 spans 15 residues. Germline CDR1 and CDR2: ENHRY and SYGVKD. The ends were cut back, 0 bases at V and 2 bases at J, with 11 bases in the middle. The CDR3 region is CAISESIVGAYEQYF. In DNA, the CDR3 is TGTGCCATCAGTGAGTCGATCGTGGGGGCCTACGAGCAGTACTTC.

This chain connects TRBV19 to TRBJ1-2, with D maybe TRBD1 (6 bases). The CDR3 contains 17 residues. CDR1 is LNHDA, CDR2 SQIVND, per germline (reference sequence). The ends were cut back, 4 bases at V and 5 bases at J, with 23 bases in the middle. The CDR3 DNA follows: TGTGCCAGTAGTAGGACAGAGACAAAGCTCTCCTTATATGGCTACACCTTC. It translates to CASSRTETKLSLYGYTF.

This sequence joins TRBV7-2 and TRBJ1-2, with D possibly TRBD1 on 5 matching bases. Trimming removed 4 bases at V and 5 bases at J, with 17 bases between. The CDR3 is 15 residues long. Germline values: CDR1 SGHTA, CDR2 FQGNSA. The CDR3: CASSYRDPTPYGYTF. CDR3 bases: TGTGCCAGCAGCTACCGGGACCCTACCCCGTATGGCTACACCTTC.

The V and J genes are TRBV11-2 and TRBJ2-3; TRBD1 might be the D (5 bases). The CDR3 totals 16 residues. V was trimmed by 5 bases and J by 2 bases, leaving 17 bases between them. CDR1 and CDR2 (germline): SGHAT, FQNNGV. The CDR3 region is CASSPRGRANTDTQYF. In DNA form, the CDR3 reads TGTGCCAGCAGCCCTCGTGGCAGGGCTAACACAGATACGCAGTATTTT.

This chain links TRBV30 with TRBJ1-1; D is ambiguous. From germline, CDR1 is GTSNPN and CDR2 SVGIG (reference sequence). This CDR3 contains 12 residues. V lost 1 base and J lost 8, with 11 bases in between. The DNA of the CDR3 is TGTGCCTGGAGTGGGAACGGGCTCGAAGCTTTCTTT. Its protein product is CAWSGNGLEAFF.

The gene calls are TRBV9 and TRBJ2-7, with D uncertain. V was cut by 3 bases and J by 0 bases, with 13 bases left in between. CDR3 length: 15 amino acids. Per germline, CDR1 SGDLS and CDR2 YYNGEE. CDR3 DNA sequence: TGTGCCAGCAGCGGAGGCGACACGTACTCCTACGAGCAGTACTTC. This sequence encodes CASSGGDTYSYEQYF.

The rearrangement joins TRBV28 to TRBJ2-7; possibly TRBD1 for D (6 bases). V was shortened by 6 bases and J by 2 bases, with 14 bases between the two germline ends. The V gene's germline CDR1 is MDHEN and CDR2 SYDVKM. The length of the CDR3 is 14 residues. CDR3 sequence reads: CASRPQGPPYEQYF. Here the CDR3 DNA reads TGTGCCAGCAGGCCACAGGGTCCGCCCTACGAGCAGTACTTC.

V is TRBV7-2 and J is TRBJ1-2; 8 bases are shared with TRBD1. This CDR3 has 16 amino acids. The germline gives CDR1 SGHTA, CDR2 FQGNSA. With 1 base clipped from V and 7 bases from J, the junction kept 11 bases outside the gene matches. The CDR3 DNA sequence: TGTGCCAGCAGCTTAGGAGGGACAGGAAGACGGGTTGGCTACACCTTC. It translates to CASSLGGTGRRVGYTF.

V gene TRBV28 combines with J gene TRBJ2-6; 8 bases match TRBD2. Germline V CDR1 and CDR2: MDHEN, SYDVKM. The CDR3 is 15 residues long. V lost 6 bases and J lost 3; bases outside the gene matches: 4. The CDR3 DNA reads TGTGCCAGCAGGCCCAGCGGGGGTGGGGCCAACGTCCTGACTTTC. It specifies CASRPSGGGANVLTF. The complete variable domain, with remaining parts taken from reference TRBV28 and TRBJ2-6, reads DVKVTQSSRYLVKRTGEKVFLECVQDMDHENMFWYRQDPGLGLRLIYFSYDVKMKEKGDIPEGYSVSREKKERFSLILESASTNQTSMYLCASRPSGGGANVLTFGAGSRLTVL.

The chain joins TRBV19 to TRBJ1-2, with TRBD1 matching over 7 bases. CDR1 is LNHDA, CDR2 SQIVND, per germline (reference sequence). The CDR3 is 14 amino acids. V was clipped by 6 bases and J by 7 bases; unmatched bases: 11. DNA of the CDR3: TGTGCCAGTAGCAGTCGACAGGGAAAGGTTGGCTACACCTTC. It yields the protein CASSSRQGKVGYTF.

The chain employs TRBV5-1 and TRBJ2-3, with 8 nucleotides matching TRBD2. Losses at the gene ends were 4 bases for V and 0 bases for J; bases not matched to a gene: 13. The germline CDR1 and CDR2 sequences are SGHRS and YFSETQ. The CDR3 contains 18 residues. The CDR3 loop is CASSGEGLAGSSTDTQYF. Here the CDR3 DNA reads TGCGCCAGCAGCGGGGAAGGTCTAGCGGGCAGTAGCACAGATACGCAGTATTTT.

The chain joins TRBV29-1 to TRBJ2-7; TRBD2 matches 10 bases. CDR3 length: 13 amino acids. The trim removed 4 bases at V and 4 bases at J, leaving 4 bases unmatched. Looked up from germline, CDR1 is SQVTM and CDR2 is ANQGSEA. CDR3 nucleotide sequence: TGCAGCGTTGTGACTAGCGGGCAATACGAGCAGTACTTC. This sequence encodes CSVVTSGQYEQYF.

The gene calls are TRBV6-4 and TRBJ1-5; TRBD1 might be the D (5 bases). Germline V CDR1 and CDR2: MRHNA, SNTAGT. The V and J ends lost 7 bases and 1 base respectively, with 14 bases between them. This CDR3 is 15 amino acids long. For the CDR3, the DNA is TGTGCCAGCAAGTGGTCAGGGATAAGCAATCAGCCCCAGCATTTT. Protein sequence: CASKWSGISNQPQHF.

This chain uses TRBV6-1 with TRBJ1-4; D is ambiguous. Germline V gives CDR1 MNHNS, CDR2 SASEGT. This CDR3 comprises 14 residues. V lost 5 bases and J lost 6, with 13 bases in between. The CDR3 DNA reads as TGTGCCAGCAGTCCCCGCGAGGTCGATGAAAAACTGTTTTTT. Translation gives CASSPREVDEKLFF.

V is TRBV7-2 and J is TRBJ1-2; D is possibly TRBD1 (5 bases). This CDR3 region has 15 residues. Trimming removed 1 base from V and 8 bases from J, with 17 bases in between. Per the germline V gene, CDR1 is SGHTA and CDR2 is FQGNSA. The CDR3: CASSLGPLTGNGYTF. Written as DNA, the CDR3 is TGTGCCAGCAGCTTAGGCCCGCTCACAGGCAACGGCTACACCTTC.

The chain recombines TRBV4-1 with TRBJ1-1; perhaps TRBD1 as D (6 bases). V was cut by 0 bases and J by 4 bases, with 15 bases left in between. The germline V gene encodes CDR1 MGHRA and CDR2 YSYEKL. The CDR3 sequence is 16 residues long. This CDR3 reads CASSQDLGAVGTEAFF. For the CDR3, the DNA is TGCGCCAGCAGCCAAGATCTGGGGGCGGTGGGCACTGAAGCTTTCTTT.

The gene calls are TRBV7-9 and TRBJ2-7; weak D call: TRBD1 (6 bases). The germline V gene has CDR1 SEHNR and CDR2 FQNEAQ (reference sequence). This CDR3 contains 14 residues. Trimming cost V 3 bases and J 3 bases, with 12 bases left between them. The CDR3 sequence: CASSFPGHIYEQYF. The CDR3 DNA sequence: TGTGCCAGCAGCTTTCCGGGACATATCTACGAGCAGTACTTC.